The next 24 T cell receptor beta chains were all read from a single sample in a study of blood T cell repertoires in COVID-19. Libraries were prepared by immunoSEQ multiplex PCR; TCRdb keeps only in-frame clonotypes and omits some of them. The repertoire includes roughly 97,000 clones, 65% to 90% of them detected once, and 4.8% sits in the top ten. The material sequenced was peripheral blood. The receptors stem from a man aged 60-69 years with acute or convalescent COVID-19.

The genes are TRBV21-1 and TRBJ2-7; whether TRBD1, the table's D call, matches the DNA was not checked. TRBV21-1 is a listed pseudogene. The length of the CDR3 is 18 residues. The DNA of the CDR3 is TGTGCCAGCAGCAAACCTCATGTGACAGGGGTAGCGGGCGAAGAGCAGTACTTC. This codes for CASSKPHVTGVAGEEQYF.

This clone was seen a single time. This chain connects TRBV2 to TRBJ1-2; D uncertain. Trimming cost V 6 bases and J 0 bases, with 11 bases left between them. CDR3 length: 14 residues. The germline CDR1 and CDR2 sequences are SNHLY and FYNNEI. CDR3 amino acids: CASRRMTTNYGYTF. The CDR3 DNA reads as TGTGCCAGCAGGAGAATGACAACTAACTATGGCTACACCTTC. Full variable domain (rest looked up from reference TRBV2 and TRBJ1-2): EPEVTQTPSHQVTQMGQEVILRCVPISNHLYFYWYRQILGQKVEFLVSFYNNEISEKSEIFDDQFSVERPDGSNFTLKIRSTKLEDSAMYFCASRRMTTNYGYTFGSGTRLTVV.

This chain joins TRBV27 and TRBJ1-5; D is unclear. This CDR3 region has 14 residues. The germline gives CDR1 MNHEY, CDR2 SMNVEV (reference sequence). Between the trimmed V and J ends, which lost 0 bases and 10 bases, there was a span of 13 bases. The CDR3 protein is CASSLSGSNLPQHF. The CDR3 bases are TGTGCCAGCAGTTTATCGGGGAGCAATTTACCCCAGCATTTT.

The chain uses TRBV28 and TRBJ1-5; D gene ambiguous. V gave up 6 bases and J gave up 3 bases, with 15 bases separating them. Germline CDR1 is MDHEN and CDR2 is SYDVKM. The CDR3 sequence is 15 residues long. Here the CDR3 reads CASRPPPGTNQPQHF. As DNA, the CDR3 is TGTGCCAGCAGACCCCCCCCTGGCACCAATCAGCCCCAGCATTTT.

The J gene is TRBJ1-2, the V gene TRBV9; TRBD1 is a possible D gene (5 bases). V lost 2 bases and J 8 bases, leaving 13 bases between the germline ends. The CDR3 consists of 13 residues. Germline-derived CDR1 and CDR2 are SGDLS and YYNGEE. CDR3 in amino acids: CASSVGPQGGYTF. DNA for the CDR3: TGTGCCAGCAGCGTGGGGCCCCAGGGCGGCTACACCTTC.

The J gene is TRBJ2-1, the V gene TRBV7-3, with TRBD1 matching over 10 bases. The CDR3 totals 14 residues. Germline-derived CDR1 and CDR2 are SGHTA and FQGTGA. The V segment lost 2 bases and the J segment 7 bases; nucleotides outside the gene matches: 2. CDR3 DNA sequence: TGTGCCAGCAGCTTAGGACAGGGGGGGAATGAGCAGTTCTTC. This encodes CASSLGQGGNEQFF.

This clone was seen a single time. The chain combines TRBV23-1 with TRBJ2-7; no clear D gene. Being an ORF, TRBV23-1 has a function that is uncertain. The germline V and J ends were trimmed by 4 bases and 3 bases, with 10 bases remaining between them. CDR3 length: 13 amino acids. This chain's CDR3 is CASSPGADYEQYF. In DNA, the CDR3 is TGCGCCAGCAGTCCCGGAGCTGACTACGAGCAGTACTTC.

This clone has a handful of counts. This sequence joins TRBV11-3 and TRBJ2-2; 8 bases fit TRBD1. This CDR3 has 15 residues. Germline CDR1 is SGHNT and CDR2 is YENEEA. With V trimmed by 4 bases and J by 6 bases, 7 bases remained unmatched. The DNA of the CDR3 is TGTGCCAGCAGCTCCCGGACAGGGCGGGCCGGGGAGCTGTTTTTT. Its translation: CASSSRTGRAGELFF.

This clone has a handful of counts. V usage is TRBV28 and J usage is TRBJ1-2, with D perhaps matching TRBD1 (5 bases). Trimming left V 5 bases short and J 6 bases short, with 25 bases between. The CDR3 has 17 residues. Germline V gene data show CDR1 as MDHEN and CDR2 as SYDVKM. The CDR3 loop reads CASSGGGAGGNSDGYTF. CDR3 bases: TGTGCCAGCAGTGGGGGAGGGGCAGGAGGTAATTCAGATGGCTACACCTTC.

This chain uses TRBV5-1 with TRBJ2-2; the D gene is possibly TRBD1 (5 bases). Germline V lookup: CDR1 SGHRS, CDR2 YFSETQ. The CDR3 consists of 14 residues. V was clipped by 7 bases and J by 0 bases, with 10 bases between them. The CDR3 reads CASFGQTNTGELFF. The CDR3 bases are TGCGCCAGCTTCGGACAAACGAACACCGGGGAGCTGTTTTTT.

The rearrangement links TRBV18 to TRBJ2-7; 10 bases agree with TRBD1. Germline V lookup: CDR1 KGHSH, CDR2 LQKENI. The CDR3 has 14 residues. V gave up 3 bases and J gave up 4 bases; unmatched junction bases: 3. The CDR3, as DNA: TGTGCCAGCTCACCGGGGGACAGGGGATACGAGCAGTACTTC. Translation gives CASSPGDRGYEQYF.

This chain connects TRBV10-2 to TRBJ2-1; TRBD2 is a possible D gene (6 bases). The germline CDR1 and CDR2 sequences are WSHSY and SAAADI. This CDR3 has 14 amino acids. V gave up 4 bases and J gave up 8 bases, with 15 bases separating them. The chain's CDR3 is CASSAPARDYEQFF. Written as DNA, the CDR3 is TGCGCCAGCAGTGCCCCAGCACGGGACTATGAGCAGTTCTTC.

The chain uses TRBV28 and TRBJ1-6; 7 bases agree with TRBD1. Germline loops: CDR1 MDHEN, CDR2 SYDVKM. This CDR3 spans 14 amino acids. Trimming cost V 3 bases and J 10 bases; bases outside gene matches: 6. CDR3 nucleotides: TGTGCCAGCAGTTTGGGACAGTGGGGGTCACCCCTCCACTTT. Its protein is CASSLGQWGSPLHF.

The chain is built from TRBV10-3 and TRBJ1-3, with D unresolved. The length of the CDR3 is 15 residues. Germline-derived CDR1 and CDR2 are ENHRY and SYGVKD. V lost 3 bases to trimming and J lost 0 bases, with 9 bases between them. The CDR3 spells CAISEGGSSGNTIYF. As DNA, the CDR3 is TGTGCCATCAGTGAAGGCGGAAGCTCTGGAAACACCATATATTTT.

The chain uses TRBV4-3 and TRBJ1-5, with a possible D match to TRBD1 (5 bases). This CDR3 is built from 15 residues. The germline CDR1 and CDR2 sequences are LGHNA and YSLEER. The ends were cut back, 0 bases at V and 4 bases at J, with 10 bases in the middle. The CDR3 spells CASSQDRAFNQPQHF. The CDR3 coding sequence is TGCGCCAGCAGCCAAGACAGGGCCTTTAATCAGCCCCAGCATTTT.

The rearrangement uses TRBV7-9 and TRBJ1-4; 9 bases are shared with TRBD1. Germline V gene lookup returns CDR1 SEHNR and CDR2 FQNEAQ (reference sequence). The V segment lost 3 bases and the J segment 2 bases; nucleotides outside the gene matches: 4. The CDR3 totals 16 residues. The CDR3 region is CASSFKTGGTNEKLFF. The CDR3 nucleotides are TGTGCCAGCAGCTTTAAGACAGGGGGGACTAATGAAAAACTGTTTTTT.

This chain uses TRBV29-1 with TRBJ1-4; 9 bases map to TRBD1. The V gene end was trimmed by 4 bases and the J gene end by 6 bases; junction bases not matched to a gene: 15. Looked up from germline, CDR1 is SQVTM and CDR2 is ANQGSEA. The CDR3 has 17 residues. The CDR3 here is CSVGSPGTGWGDEKLFF. CDR3 sequence (DNA): TGCAGCGTTGGCAGTCCCGGGACAGGGTGGGGTGATGAAAAACTGTTTTTT.

V gene TRBV19 combines with J gene TRBJ2-5; 7 bases are a match to TRBD1. CDR1 and CDR2 (germline): LNHDA, SQIVND (reference sequence). J lost 0 bases, V lost 8 bases, and 3 bases had no gene match. This CDR3 contains 13 residues. CDR3 region: CASSGTDQETQYF. The CDR3 DNA sequence: TGTGCCAGTTCCGGGACAGACCAAGAGACCCAGTACTTC. The complete variable domain, with remaining parts taken from reference TRBV19 and TRBJ2-5, reads DGGITQSPKYLFRKEGQNVTLSCEQNLNHDAMYWYRQDPGQGLRLIYYSQIVNDFQKGDIAEGYSVSREKKESFPLTVTSAQKNPTAFYLCASSGTDQETQYFGPGTRLLVL.

V and J are TRBV6-5 and TRBJ2-1; 8 nucleotides agree with TRBD2. Per germline, CDR1 MNHEY and CDR2 SVGAGI. V shed 7 bases, J shed 8 bases, and the junction held 10 bases outside the gene matches. There are 14 residues in the CDR3. Here the CDR3 reads CASNFGGVVDEQFF. The CDR3 region has the DNA TGTGCCAGCAACTTCGGGGGGGTCGTCGATGAGCAGTTCTTC.

The chain is built from TRBV5-1 and TRBJ1-1, with D hard to call. CDR3 length: 15 residues. Trimming removed 4 bases at V and 5 bases at J, with 18 bases between. Per germline, CDR1 SGHRS and CDR2 YFSETQ. CDR3 sequence (DNA): TGCGCCAGCAGCCAGGAGGGCACCCAGGAGACTGAAGCTTTCTTT. Residues: CASSQEGTQETEAFF.

The rearrangement uses TRBV11-3 and TRBJ1-4, with D possibly TRBD1 on 5 matching bases. This CDR3 comprises 17 residues. From germline, CDR1 is SGHNT and CDR2 YENEEA. The V end lost 0 bases, the J end lost 8 bases, and 19 bases lay between the germline ends. The CDR3 DNA follows: TGTGCCAGCAGCTTAGATTCGTTCCAGACAGATCGGGAAAAACTGTTTTTT. Translated, it gives CASSLDSFQTDREKLFF. The whole variable domain, remainder taken from reference TRBV11-3 and TRBJ1-4, is EAGVVQSPRYKIIEKKQPVAFWCNPISGHNTLYWYLQNLGQGPELLIRYENEEAVDDSQLPKDRFSAERLKGVDSTLKIQPAELGDSAVYLCASSLDSFQTDREKLFFGSGTQLSVL.

V usage is TRBV4-1 and J usage is TRBJ1-2; 8 positions agree with TRBD1. The CDR3 is 16 residues long. The germline gives CDR1 MGHRA, CDR2 YSYEKL. The V and J ends lost 2 bases and 4 bases, in that order; junction bases with no gene match: 9. The CDR3 DNA follows: TGCGCCAGCAGCCAATTAGGTTCCGACAGGGGCTATGGCTACACCTTC. Its translation is CASSQLGSDRGYGYTF.

A few counts support this clone. The chain joins TRBV19 to TRBJ1-1, with 9 bases matching TRBD1. The CDR3 is made up of 15 amino acids. V lost 4 bases, J lost 3 bases, and 6 bases stayed unmatched. Germline lookup yields CDR1 LNHDA and CDR2 SQIVND (reference sequence). CDR3 in DNA: TGTGCCAGTAGTAGACCGGGACAGGGCTACACTGAAGCTTTCTTT. Translation gives CASSRPGQGYTEAFF.

In DNA form, the CDR3 reads TGTGCCAGCAGTGAACAAAATTCAGGGGGACGGGGGCAGTTCTTC. Amino acids: CASSEQNSGGRGQFF. This chain uses TRBV6-1 with TRBJ2-1; the match to TRBD1 covers 7 bases. The germline V gene encodes CDR1 MNHNS and CDR2 SASEGT. J lost 12 bases, V lost 2 bases, and 13 bases had no gene match. This CDR3 is 15 amino acids long.